The sequence of this T cell receptor beta chain was determined in a study of long-term antiretroviral therapy in people with HIV. The immunoSEQ assay was v3.0, run at survey level. Sequencing used immunoSEQ multiplex PCR; TCRdb keeps in-frame clones, though not all of them. The sample contains about 23,000 clones, about 85% of which appear only once. Trimming removed 4 bases from V and 0 bases from J, with 12 bases in between. This CDR3 is built from 15 residues. Germline-derived CDR1 and CDR2 are MNHEY and SMNVEV (reference sequence). With respect to this clone: Its antigen remains unidentified.

Regarding the study as a whole: Patients on ART gained diversity, which nonetheless stayed below transplant donor controls.

This sequence was found in a man aged 40-50 years with HIV. The chain uses TRBV27 and TRBJ1-2, with a tentative D call TRBD1 (5 bases). The sample was unsorted PBMCs, taken 1.6 years after starting antiretroviral therapy. This CDR3 is CASSSGLYTNYGYTF. The CDR3 DNA reads TGTGCCAGCAGTTCGGGACTATATACTAACTATGGCTACACCTTC.